The clone carrying this T cell receptor (beta chain) appeared once. The target antigen is unknown. PCR involved 60 Vbeta and 13 Jbeta primers. Clones were sequenced by immunoSEQ multiplex PCR, and TCRdb holds only the in-frame ones, with some missing. The sample holds 160,000 or so clones, around three quarters seen once. The record originates from a study of cytomegalovirus exposure and HLA in healthy donors. Study results and caveats: According to the study, roughly 160 TCR beta chains were cytomegalovirus-associated.

V was cut by 8 bases and J by 2 bases, with 13 bases left in between. There are 15 residues in the CDR3. The germline gives CDR1 LNHDA, CDR2 SQIVND (reference sequence). Material for sequencing was PBMCs. V gene TRBV19 combines with J gene TRBJ2-6; weak D call: TRBD2 (7 bases). This sequence was found in a man aged 40-49 years in good health and CMV-seronegative. CDR3 sequence reads: CASEGGDAGANVLTF. CDR3 coding DNA: TGTGCCAGTGAAGGGGGGGACGCTGGGGCCAACGTCCTGACTTTC.